The present entry profiles one T cell receptor beta chain with its context. Antigen unknown. The data belong to a study of CD8+ T cells in alopecia areata. Alopecia areata patients provided lesional scalp punch biopsies and peripheral blood. Using a FACSAria, the CD4+ and CD8+ T cells were sorted from the PBMCs. This CDR3 is 14 amino acids long. Germline loops: CDR1 SEHNR, CDR2 FQNEAQ (reference sequence). Between the trimmed V and J ends, which lost 5 bases and 3 bases, there was a span of 12 bases. The authors extracted RNA and reverse transcribed it into cDNA as the sequencing template. Method: immunoSEQ multiplex PCR; TCRdb's copy keeps in-frame clones and lacks some. The data hold 180,000 or so clones, with around 71% observed a single time. Regarding the study as a whole: Scalp specimens additionally yield sequences from normal skin's resident alphabeta T cells.

The chain uses TRBV7-9 and TRBJ2-3; D remains ambiguous. The sample here was CD8+ T cells sorted from blood, taken at week 0. The clonotype originates from a human donor with alopecia areata. The CDR3 protein is CASSEQTGTDTQYF. The CDR3 DNA is TGTGCCAGCAGCGAGCAAACTGGGACAGATACGCAGTATTTT.